This T cell receptor beta chain originates from a study of graft-versus-host responses after intestinal transplantation. Study overall: All of the recipients had induction that used anti-thymocyte globulin, then tacrolimus and steroids for approximately 3 years.

This CDR3 has 14 amino acids. Germline V lookup: CDR1 SGHRS, CDR2 YFSETQ. Trimming pared 5 bases from V and 1 base from J, leaving 12 bases between. Data came from immunoSEQ multiplex PCR; TCRdb stores just in-frame clones and leaves some out. Here the sample spans approximately 50,000 clones, approximately 90% being singletons. The source was PBMCs, collected 26 days after transplant. The chain joins TRBV5-1 to TRBJ1-1; TRBD1 is a possible D gene (6 bases). This clonotype was obtained from a human patient who received an intestinal transplant, so some T cells may come from the graft donor. The DNA for the CDR3 is TGCGCCAGCAGGCTCTACAGGGAGAACACTGAAGCTTTCTTT. Its translation is CASRLYRENTEAFF.